Sequencing of this TCR beta chain was carried out in a study of cytomegalovirus exposure and HLA in healthy donors. Germline lookup yields CDR1 MDHEN and CDR2 SYDVKM. The V and J ends lost 4 bases and 6 bases respectively, with 6 bases between them. This CDR3 spans 11 amino acids. A multiplex PCR was run with 60 Vbeta primers and 13 Jbeta primers. Some clones are missing from TCRdb's copy, which holds only in-frame ones; the method was immunoSEQ multiplex PCR. The sample has about 190,000 clones, about 80% seen once. The clonotype comes from a woman under 40 in good health and CMV-seronegative. This chain uses TRBV28 with TRBJ1-1; D ambiguous. The sequencing input was PBMCs. The CDR3 DNA reads TGTGCCAGCAGTTGGGGAGCTGAAGCTTTCTTT. Residues: CASSWGAEAFF.